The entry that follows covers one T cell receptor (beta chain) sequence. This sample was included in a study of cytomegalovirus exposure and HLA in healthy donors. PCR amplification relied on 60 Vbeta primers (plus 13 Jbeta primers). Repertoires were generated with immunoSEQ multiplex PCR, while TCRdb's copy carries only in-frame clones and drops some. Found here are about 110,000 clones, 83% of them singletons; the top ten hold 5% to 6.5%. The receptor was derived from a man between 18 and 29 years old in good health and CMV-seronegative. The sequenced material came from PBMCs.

The CDR3 DNA reads as TGTGCCAGCAGTGGTTACAGGGATCCTTCCTACGAGCAGTACTTC. Translated, it gives CASSGYRDPSYEQYF. The chain has TRBV27 and TRBJ2-7; tentatively, D is TRBD1 (6 bases). CDR1 MNHEY and CDR2 SMNVEV come from the germline V gene (reference sequence). Trimming took 5 bases from V and 1 from J, leaving 15 bases between them. This CDR3 contains 15 residues.